Listed below are T cell receptor beta chains from one sample, sequenced in a study of neurological immune-mediated disorders. TCRdb fed the 5' RACE reads into MiXCR, producing one record per CDR3 protein. The repertoire holds about 40,000 distinct CDR3 sequences, less than 3.5% seen once, with around 7.7% in the top ten. Sequencing used PBMCs. These TCRs come from a woman between 55 and 75 years old with multiple sclerosis. Each CDR3 is given with its conserved first and last residue. A D gene is named only where the DNA matches it firmly. Where a row states a size, it is once, few, many or the class of an expanded clone; other rows omit it.

v_gene,abundance,d_gene,j_gene,CDR3nt,CDR3aa
TRBV9,many,.,TRBJ1-2,TGTGCCAGCAACCCGAATGTCGGGGGGCGCGTTGGCTACACCTTC,CASNPNVGGRVGYTF
TRBV20-1,many,TRBD1,TRBJ1-4,TGCAGTGCTAGGACAGGGACTAATGAAAAACTGTTTTTT,CSARTGTNEKLFF
TRBV20-1,few,.,TRBJ2-1,TGCAGTGCTCTACCCCACCAAGCCAACCCCTACAATGAGCAGTTCTTC,CSALPHQANPYNEQFF
TRBV12-3/TRBV12-4,many,TRBD1,TRBJ2-7,TGTGCCAGCAGTTTATCAAAAGGGGGGACAGGGGGCTACGAGCAGTACTTC,CASSLSKGGTGGYEQYF
TRBV7-6,many,TRBD2,TRBJ2-2,TGTGCCAGCAGTCCGATCCCCCCCCTAGCGGTGAACACCGGGGAGCTGTTTTTT,CASSPIPPLAVNTGELFF
TRBV3-1,many,.,TRBJ2-1,TGTGCCAGCAGCCAGACCGGAAGGAGCTCCTACAATGAGCAGTTCTTC,CASSQTGRSSYNEQFF
TRBV12-3/TRBV12-4,.,.,TRBJ2-2,TGTGCCAGCAGTCGGGACCCCACCTCCGGGGAGCTGTTTTTT,CASSRDPTSGELFF
TRBV6-2/TRBV6-3,many,.,TRBJ2-3,TGTGCCAGCAGTTACCCAGACTTCGCAGATACGCAGTATTTT,CASSYPDFADTQYF
TRBV7-6,many,TRBD2,TRBJ2-3,TGTGCCAGCAGCTTTAGCGGGGGGGCCACAGATACGCAGTATTTT,CASSFSGGATDTQYF
TRBV7-9,many,.,TRBJ2-5,TGTGCCAGCAGCGTGGGACTGGTAGAGACCCAGTACTTC,CASSVGLVETQYF
TRBV7-8,many,TRBD2,TRBJ2-1,TGTGCCTCGCATGGCGGGGGGGCCGTTGGCGAGCAGTTCTTC,CASHGGGAVGEQFF
TRBV6-2/TRBV6-3,many,TRBD1,TRBJ1-1,TGTGCCAGCACCGAACAGGGGGCGAACACTGAAGCTTTCTTT,CASTEQGANTEAFF
TRBV13,many,.,TRBJ1-3,TGTGCCAGCAGCCTCCACCAGGGAGGTGACACCATATATTTT,CASSLHQGGDTIYF
TRBV5-1,many,TRBD1,TRBJ2-4,TGCGCCAGCAGCCCTTACGGGACAGGGGAAAACATTCAGTACTTC,CASSPYGTGENIQYF
TRBV20-1,.,.,TRBJ2-7,TGCAGTGCTAGAGAGAGCGGCAGCTACGAGCAGTACTTC,CSARESGSYEQYF